These T cell receptor beta chains were read from a single sample in a study of blood T cell repertoires in COVID-19. Here immunoSEQ multiplex PCR was the method, and the copy in TCRdb shows in-frame clones only, minus some. The sample lists about 74,000 clones; 65% to 90% were seen once. Source material: peripheral blood. The receptors were sampled from an older man with acute or convalescent COVID-19. Both conserved end residues are part of each CDR3. Fields, in order: D gene, clone size, V gene, J gene, CDR3 DNA, CDR3 protein. D genes are given only for firm matches. Rows may omit the clone size; those that give it use once, few, many or a size class.

D: TRBD1; size: NA; V: TRBV28; J: TRBJ1-6; DNA: TGTGCCAGCAGCGCGCGGGACAGGAGTAATTCACCCCTCCACTTT; CDR3: CASSARDRSNSPLHF
D: NA; size: NA; V: TRBV4-1; J: TRBJ2-7; DNA: TGCGCCAGCAGCCAAGAAACTAACTCCTACGAGCAGTACTTC; CDR3: CASSQETNSYEQYF
D: NA; size: NA; V: TRBV5-6; J: TRBJ2-3; DNA: TGTGCCAGCAGCTTGTGGGCCTCCACAGATACGCAGTATTTT; CDR3: CASSLWASTDTQYF
D: NA; size: NA; V: TRBV18; J: TRBJ1-1; DNA: TGTGCCAGCTCCCTTACAGGGACGGGGACTGAAGCTTTCTTT; CDR3: CASSLTGTGTEAFF
D: TRBD2; size: NA; V: TRBV2; J: TRBJ2-5; DNA: TGTGCCAGCACTAGCGGGAGTTTGGAGACCCAGTACTTC; CDR3: CASTSGSLETQYF
D: NA; size: NA; V: TRBV3-1/TRBV3-2; J: TRBJ1-6; DNA: TGTGCCAGCAGCCCTAGTCACAGGAGTTTTACTGATTCACCCCTCCACTTT; CDR3: CASSPSHRSFTDSPLHF
D: NA; size: NA; V: TRBV18; J: TRBJ1-2; DNA: TGTGCCAGCTCACGACTTGACGCAGCTGATAACTATGGCTACACCTTC; CDR3: CASSRLDAADNYGYTF
D: TRBD1; size: NA; V: TRBV7-3; J: TRBJ2-1; DNA: TGTGCCAGCAGCTTGGGGACAGGGATCTACAATGAGCAGTTCTTC; CDR3: CASSLGTGIYNEQFF
D: NA; size: NA; V: TRBV14; J: TRBJ1-3; DNA: TGTGCCAGCAGCCCCCTCAGCATGGGGACACCTCGAGGAAACACCATATATTTT; CDR3: CASSPLSMGTPRGNTIYF
D: TRBD2; size: few; V: TRBV6-5; J: TRBJ2-2; DNA: TGTGCCAGCAGAAACGGACTAGGCGGGGAGCTGTTTTTT; CDR3: CASRNGLGGELFF
D: NA; size: NA; V: TRBV28; J: TRBJ1-5; DNA: TGTGCCATCCGACTGGGAGGGGGAGGAAATCAGCCCCAGCATTTT; CDR3: CAIRLGGGGNQPQHF
D: TRBD2; size: NA; V: TRBV29-1; J: TRBJ2-5; DNA: TGCAGCGTTGACCGTCTAGCGGGAGGGCCGGCCGAGACCCAGTACTTC; CDR3: CSVDRLAGGPAETQYF
D: NA; size: NA; V: TRBV4-3; J: TRBJ1-6; DNA: TGCGCCAGCAGCCAAGGTTCCCGAGTTAATTCACCCCTCCACTTT; CDR3: CASSQGSRVNSPLHF